This TCR beta chain was captured in a study of T cell responses to AZD1222 COVID-19 vaccine. Study context: Second-dose intervals near 4 or 12 weeks were combined.

From germline, CDR1 is MNHEY and CDR2 SVGAGI. V dropped 5 bases and J dropped 0; count of bases not matched to a gene: 4. This CDR3 has 15 amino acids. Note on this clone: Its cognate antigen is unknown.

Overall study findings and caveats: Repertoire sampling happened only post peak T cell response. Reportedly, nearly half the spike-specific TCRs target unmutated variant regions. Spike-specific TCR breadth and depth grew following two AZD1222 doses.

Method: immunoSEQ multiplex PCR; TCRdb's copy keeps in-frame clones and lacks some. In the table there are 150,000 or so clones, 85% to 90% of which are singletons. This material consisted of peripheral blood, taken on day 0 of AZD1222 vaccination. This rearrangement joins TRBV6-5 to TRBJ2-7, with 10 positions matching TRBD1. The sequence came from an adult in good health. CDR3 region: CASSTGTGDSYEQYF. The CDR3 DNA is TGTGCCAGCAGTACCGGGACAGGGGACTCCTACGAGCAGTACTTC.